This paragraph covers one T cell receptor (beta chain) sequence. Its antigen is still unknown. Everyone who donated was a healthy bone marrow donor. The data derive from a study of cytomegalovirus exposure and HLA in healthy donors. The CDR3 length is 14 residues. Germline CDR1 and CDR2: KGHSY and FQNENV. The ends were cut back, 6 bases at V and 4 bases at J, with 16 bases in the middle. It was with 60 Vbeta and 13 Jbeta primers that the PCR ran. Profiled with immunoSEQ multiplex PCR; TCRdb holds only in-frame clones, not every one. The data show around 140,000 clones, approximately 80% seen once. General study results and limits: TCR beta sequences reportedly predicted most subjects' HLA-A and HLA-B alleles accurately. Owing to their indistinguishability, certain V segments, notably TRBV6-2 and TRBV6-3, were excluded.

The gene calls are TRBV16 and TRBJ2-7, with D perhaps matching TRBD2 (5 bases). Sequences were obtained from PBMCs. The clonotype was recovered from a male donor in good health and CMV-seronegative. The CDR3 DNA reads TGTGCCAGCAGTGCGGACTTTCTGGAATACGAGCAGTACTTC. Protein sequence: CASSADFLEYEQYF.